This passage covers 22 T cell receptor beta chains from one sample sequenced in a study of T cell changes during pregnancy in multiple sclerosis. Repertoires were generated with immunoSEQ multiplex PCR, while TCRdb's copy carries only in-frame clones and drops some. The sample holds 90,000 to 95,000 clones, 85% to 95% seen once. The sample here was peripheral blood, taken in the first trimester of pregnancy. These TCRs come from a female donor with multiple sclerosis, enrolled in a pregnancy study.

This clone was found a few times. V gene TRBV9 combines with J gene TRBJ2-3; 11 nucleotides agree with TRBD2. Germline CDR1 is SGDLS and CDR2 is YYNGEE. This CDR3 is 18 amino acids long. With 3 bases clipped from V and 4 bases from J, the junction kept 13 bases outside the gene matches. The CDR3 region is CASSAYTVAGGLADTQYF. DNA of the CDR3: TGTGCCAGCAGCGCCTACACCGTAGCGGGGGGGCTAGCAGATACGCAGTATTTT.

The chain couples TRBV4-2 to TRBJ2-1, with TRBD2 identical over 9 bases. The CDR3 is 18 residues long. With V trimmed by 3 bases and J by 4 bases, 13 bases remained unmatched. Germline values: CDR1 LGHNA, CDR2 YNFKEQ. CDR3 amino acids: CASSQGFLAAGGYNEQFF. The CDR3 bases are TGTGCCAGCAGCCAGGGCTTTTTGGCAGCGGGGGGTTACAATGAGCAGTTCTTC.

The chain has TRBV6-1 and TRBJ2-7; D is ambiguous. Germline V gene sequence: CDR1 MNHNS, CDR2 SASEGT. CDR3 size: 12 residues. V lost 3 bases to trimming and J lost 6 bases, with 9 bases between them. The DNA for the CDR3 is TGTGCCAGCAGTGATCCCTTTTTCGAGCAGTACTTC. This gives the protein CASSDPFFEQYF.

This sequence joins TRBV2 and TRBJ1-1; TRBD1 aligns across 9 bases. Germline-derived CDR1 and CDR2 are SNHLY and FYNNEI. The ends lost 8 bases at V and 7 bases at J; junction bases unmatched: 11. The CDR3 consists of 14 residues. The CDR3 protein is CASGSPGQGIEAFF. Written as DNA, the CDR3 is TGTGCCAGCGGTAGTCCGGGACAGGGAATTGAAGCTTTCTTT.

The CDR3 nucleotides are TGTGCCAGCAGCTTGAGTCAGGGGTTGAGCACTGAAGCTTTCTTT. Translated, it gives CASSLSQGLSTEAFF. The chain uses TRBV5-5 and TRBJ1-1; D is possibly TRBD1 (6 bases). Per the germline V gene, CDR1 is SGHKS and CDR2 is YYEKEE (reference sequence). V was pared by 1 base and J by 4 bases, with 14 bases between. The CDR3 contains 15 residues.

This chain links TRBV7-9 with TRBJ2-3; D not resolved. From germline, CDR1 is SEHNR and CDR2 FQNEAQ (reference sequence). The V end lost 8 bases, the J end lost 2 bases, and 17 bases lay between the germline ends. The CDR3 is made up of 15 amino acids. The CDR3: CASFWSGSATDTQYF. CDR3 sequence (DNA): TGTGCCAGCTTTTGGTCAGGATCAGCCACAGATACGCAGTATTTT. The full variable domain, its missing parts supplied by reference TRBV7-9 and TRBJ2-3, is DTGVSQNPRHKITKRGQNVTFRCDPISEHNRLYWYRQTLGQGPEFLTYFQNEAQLEKSRLLSDRFSAERPKGSFSTLEIQRTEQGDSAMYLCASFWSGSATDTQYFGPGTRLTVL.

The chain couples TRBV6-5 to TRBJ1-2; 8 nucleotides match TRBD1. The V gene's germline CDR1 is MNHEY and CDR2 SVGAGI. There are 14 residues in the CDR3. The ends lost 5 bases at V and 4 bases at J; junction bases unmatched: 6. The CDR3: CASSGTGRSYGYTF. As DNA, the CDR3 is TGTGCCAGCAGTGGGACAGGCCGGTCCTATGGCTACACCTTC.

The chain employs TRBV4-1 and TRBJ2-2, with TRBD2 matching 11 bases. V was clipped by 0 bases and J by 0 bases; unmatched bases: 6. Germline assignment: CDR1 MGHRA and CDR2 YSYEKL. This CDR3 has 19 residues. The CDR3 region is CASSQELAGVVANTGELFF. The CDR3 DNA reads as TGCGCCAGCAGCCAAGAACTAGCGGGGGTGGTCGCGAACACCGGGGAGCTGTTTTTT.

V usage is TRBV2 and J usage is TRBJ1-2, with TRBD1 matching over 8 bases. With V trimmed by 9 bases and J by 3 bases, 9 bases remained unmatched. The CDR3 extends over 14 amino acids. The germline V gene encodes CDR1 SNHLY and CDR2 FYNNEI. The CDR3 reads CASTGTGVDYGYTF. As DNA, the CDR3 is TGTGCCAGTACCGGGACAGGTGTGGACTATGGCTACACCTTC.

V gene TRBV27 combines with J gene TRBJ1-1, with 7 nucleotides matching TRBD1. This CDR3 region has 11 residues. V lost 10 bases, J lost 4 bases, and 3 bases stayed unmatched. Germline V lookup: CDR1 MNHEY, CDR2 SMNVEV (reference sequence). The CDR3 nucleotides read TGTGCCACCAGGGGGAGCACTGAAGCTTTCTTT. As protein: CATRGSTEAFF.

The chain links TRBV9 to TRBJ2-3, with 14 bases matching TRBD2. The V and J ends lost 0 bases and 0 bases, in that order; junction bases with no gene match: 3. From germline, CDR1 is SGDLS and CDR2 YYNGEE. The CDR3 contains 18 residues. The DNA of the CDR3 is TGTGCCAGCAGCGTAGGGACTAGCGGGGGGCCTAGCACAGATACGCAGTATTTT. Residues: CASSVGTSGGPSTDTQYF. Using reference TRBV9 and TRBJ2-3 for the parts outside the CDR3, the full variable domain is DSGVTQTPKHLITATGQRVTLRCSPRSGDLSVYWYQQSLDQGLQFLIQYYNGEERAKGNILERFSAQQFPDLHSELNLSSLELGDSALYFCASSVGTSGGPSTDTQYFGPGTRLTVL.

The DNA of the CDR3 is TGTGCCAGCAGCTCAGGACAGGGGGCAAAGGGCTACACCTTC. It translates to CASSSGQGAKGYTF. The chain has TRBV9 and TRBJ1-2; the match to TRBD1 covers 11 bases. Looked up from germline, CDR1 is SGDLS and CDR2 is YYNGEE. J lost 8 bases, V lost 4 bases, and 7 bases had no gene match. The CDR3 is 14 residues long.

This clone was detected only once. The genes are TRBV10-3 and TRBJ2-6; 7 bases agree with TRBD1. This CDR3 is built from 17 residues. The V gene's germline CDR1 is ENHRY and CDR2 SYGVKD. Losses at the gene ends were 7 bases for V and 0 bases for J; bases not matched to a gene: 9. The CDR3 DNA follows: TGTGCCATCATGGGGACAGAAATAACCTCTGGGGCCAACGTCCTGACTTTC. It translates to CAIMGTEITSGANVLTF.

The CDR3 DNA sequence: TGCGCCAGCAGCCCGGACAGGGGTACGAACACTGAAGCTTTCTTT. The encoded protein is CASSPDRGTNTEAFF. This chain links TRBV4-1 with TRBJ1-1, with TRBD1 matching over 9 bases. Germline-derived CDR1 and CDR2 are MGHRA and YSYEKL. The CDR3 consists of 15 residues. V was pared by 4 bases and J by 1 base, with 4 bases of the junction left unmatched.

The V call is TRBV27, the J call TRBJ1-2; D gene unclear. The CDR3 spans 13 residues. Trimming left V 5 bases short and J 3 bases short, with 10 bases between. CDR1 and CDR2 from the germline V gene are MNHEY and SMNVEV (reference sequence). CDR3 loop: CASSPQVYYGYTF. CDR3 in DNA: TGTGCCAGCAGTCCGCAGGTTTACTATGGCTACACCTTC.

The V and J genes are TRBV15 and TRBJ2-7; 9 bases align to TRBD2. The junction had 5 bases not matched to a gene; V was cut back by 5 bases and J by 6 bases. There are 13 residues in the CDR3. Germline CDR1 reads LNHNV; CDR2 reads YYDKDF (reference sequence). This chain's CDR3 is CATSEGLAFEQYF. CDR3 nucleotides: TGTGCCACCAGCGAGGGACTAGCTTTCGAGCAGTACTTC.

The chain employs TRBV18 and TRBJ2-3, with 9 nucleotides matching TRBD2. The CDR3 length is 15 residues. Germline assignment: CDR1 KGHSH and CDR2 LQKENI. With 2 bases clipped from V and 2 bases from J, the junction kept 2 bases outside the gene matches. The CDR3 sequence: CASSPSGGFTDTQYF. CDR3 DNA: TGTGCCAGCTCACCAAGCGGGGGGTTCACAGATACGCAGTATTTT.

The chain couples TRBV5-1 to TRBJ2-5; TRBD2 might be the D (6 bases). This CDR3 has 12 amino acids. V shed 7 bases and J shed 7 bases, with 14 bases lying between them. Looked up from germline, CDR1 is SGHRS and CDR2 is YFSETQ. This CDR3 reads CASHAGTGTQYF. The CDR3 bases are TGCGCCAGCCACGCCGGGACTGGGACCCAGTACTTC.

This clone showed up just a few times. This chain uses TRBV4-2 with TRBJ1-6; D unclear. The CDR3 sequence is 18 residues long. From germline, CDR1 is LGHNA and CDR2 YNFKEQ. V lost 2 bases, J lost 6 bases, and 20 bases lay in between. The CDR3 here is CASSQSSLLAGRNSPLHF. The DNA of the CDR3 is TGTGCCAGCAGCCAATCTTCATTGTTGGCAGGCCGTAATTCACCCCTCCACTTT.

The chain joins TRBV27 to TRBJ2-3, with TRBD2 as a possible D gene (6 bases). This CDR3 is built from 14 residues. V lost 2 bases and J lost 4, with 10 bases in between. Germline loops: CDR1 MNHEY, CDR2 SMNVEV (reference sequence). The CDR3 loop reads CASSLIGSADTQYF. As DNA, the CDR3 is TGTGCCAGCAGTTTAATCGGGAGCGCAGATACGCAGTATTTT.

J is TRBJ2-5 and V is TRBV7-2, with a possible D match to TRBD2 (6 bases). The CDR3 extends over 14 amino acids. The germline V and J ends were trimmed by 5 bases and 5 bases, with 15 bases remaining between them. CDR1 and CDR2 from the germline V gene are SGHTA and FQGNSA. For the CDR3, the DNA is TGTGCCAGCAGCGCGTCTCAGCGGGTGGAGACCCAGTACTTC. Protein product: CASSASQRVETQYF.

This clone was counted a few times. The rearrangement joins TRBV19 to TRBJ1-1, with D maybe TRBD1 (5 bases). There are 14 residues in the CDR3. Trimming pared 5 bases from V and 0 bases from J, leaving 10 bases between. Germline V CDR1 and CDR2: LNHDA, SQIVND (reference sequence). The CDR3 sequence: CASSSRQMNTEAFF. In DNA, the CDR3 is TGTGCCAGTAGTTCCAGACAGATGAACACTGAAGCTTTCTTT.